This T cell receptor beta chain was recovered during a study of post-analysis software for immune sequencing data (dated by TCRdb to 2014 to 2015). At the level of the whole study: Disease courses on record covered relapsing-remitting, secondary progressive and progressive-relapsing multiple sclerosis, though some patients had no subtype annotation. The patient repertoires were set against eleven to twelve previously published healthy control repertoires from donors whose ages ranged from about 6 to 25 years. A subset of samples was prepared in parallel using single-end sample barcoding, then pooled and co-amplified after Illumina adapter ligation. Results and caveats for the whole study, not just this receptor: Compared with controls, multiple sclerosis patients had significantly lower normalized Chao1 diversity, a finding suggesting substantial peripheral T-cell clonal expansion. The control group was slightly older than the multiple sclerosis patient group. Strong co-clustering of samples prepared in the same batch was shown by direct clustering with F measure, prompting a batch-effect correction.

TCR beta repertoires were profiled from peripheral blood of more than ten young patients with multiple sclerosis to demonstrate the VDJtools post-analysis software. Multiple sclerosis patients were children and adolescents aged about 6 to 17 years. Points on this clonotype: The antigen this receptor binds is unknown. No much larger clone is present one base from it, and per-base qualities are unavailable.

Libraries were made using PCR. This sample was sequenced with an Illumina HiSeq 2500. Unique molecular identifiers were incorporated into TCR beta cDNA libraries to reduce PCR and sequencing biases. Approximately 500,000 cDNA molecules were obtained per 1 to 10 million input T cells, so each molecule approximated one T cell. The same protocol used for the earlier healthy control dataset was applied to prepare and sequence the patient libraries. Samples belonging to the same batch were prepared together, multiplexed and sequenced on a shared HiSeq lane. The study's own analysis went as follows. MIGEC handled the raw barcoded reads, throwing out single-read molecular identifier groups before consensus assembly and CDR3 extraction. VDJtools was used for post-analysis of the clonotype tables, and diversity was normalized by down-sampling every dataset to the size of the smallest sample. In repertoire overlap clustering, CDR3 amino acid sequences, but not nucleotide sequences, were matched to correct batch-related cross-sample contamination. TCRdb applied fastp at Q25 and MiXCR to the public reads, then kept only in-frame beta chains. For every CDR3 protein sequence, its rows merge into one entry that carries the most common genes and DNA. The V and J calls were determined by TCRdb, not by the authors. The sample includes some 240,000 distinct CDR3 sequences, with 35% to 40% observed a single time. The ten biggest clones cover under 5.5% of the sample.

This clonotype was sampled from a girl aged 5-17 years with multiple sclerosis. Input material: blood.

The CDR3 corresponds to CASSLASGTGNTIYF. The DNA sequence follows: TGTGCCAGCAGCTTAGCCTCGGGGACCGGAAACACCATATATTTT. The sequence joins TRBV7-2 to TRBJ1-3; possibly the D gene is TRBD1, per 5 matching bases. The CDR3, from cysteine to phenylalanine, totals 15 residues. Just CDR3 DNA is preserved here, 45 bases in frame from base 1. For CDR1 and CDR2, the germline V gene lists SGHTA and FQGNSA. V drops 0 bases and J drops 4 bases, leaving 10 bases in between.